A single sample is the source of the 17 T cell receptor beta chains below, sequenced in a study of OX40 agonist ivuxolimab in advanced cancers. Profiling relied on immunoSEQ multiplex PCR, and the TCRdb table lists in-frame clones only, not all of them. The data contain 100,000 to 120,000 clones, about 91% of them seen just once; the ten biggest clones take up roughly 0.66%. Material: CD4+ or CD8+ T cells sorted from blood, obtained in a trial of the OX40 agonist ivuxolimab. The receptors were gathered from an adult with an advanced solid tumor such as melanoma, head and neck, liver or kidney cancer.

The chain carries TRBV2 and TRBJ1-6, with D possibly TRBD1 on 5 matching bases. CDR1 and CDR2 (germline): SNHLY, FYNNEI. V shed 8 bases and J shed 5 bases, with 16 bases lying between them. This CDR3 has 15 amino acids. CDR3 region: CASPSQDSDNSPLHF. The CDR3, as DNA: TGTGCCAGCCCATCCCAAGACAGTGATAATTCACCCCTCCACTTT.

The CDR3 is CAWKNRGIGEQYF. As DNA, the CDR3 is TGTGCCTGGAAAAACAGGGGAATCGGCGAGCAGTACTTC. The genes are TRBV30 and TRBJ2-7; 7 nucleotides line up with TRBD1. Losses at the gene ends were 4 bases for V and 6 bases for J; bases not matched to a gene: 9. This CDR3 comprises 13 residues. CDR1 and CDR2 (germline): GTSNPN, SVGIG (reference sequence).

This chain links TRBV6-6 with TRBJ2-1; 9 positions agree with TRBD1. The length of the CDR3 is 16 residues. V lost 6 bases to trimming and J lost 7 bases; unmatched junction nucleotides: 13. Germline lookup yields CDR1 MNHNY and CDR2 SVGAGI (reference sequence). The CDR3 protein is CASSSTGTGKSNEQFF. DNA of the CDR3: TGTGCCAGCAGCTCCACCGGGACAGGGAAGAGTAATGAGCAGTTCTTC.

The rearrangement links TRBV5-1 to TRBJ2-7, with 7 bases fitting TRBD1. V trimming: 7 bases; J trimming: 3 bases; junction bases outside the gene matches: 4. The CDR3 contains 12 residues. CDR1 and CDR2 from the germline V gene are SGHRS and YFSETQ. CDR3 sequence: CASGDRVYEQYF. The CDR3 nucleotides read TGCGCCAGCGGTGACAGGGTCTACGAGCAGTACTTC. Together with reference TRBV5-1 and TRBJ2-7, the CDR3 gives the full variable domain: KAGVTQTPRYLIKTRGQQVTLSCSPISGHRSVSWYQQTPGQGLQFLFEYFSETQRNKGNFPGRFSGRQFSNSRSEMNVSTLELGDSALYLCASGDRVYEQYFGPGTRLTVT.

The chain recombines TRBV19 with TRBJ1-6, with 12 bases fitting TRBD1. From germline, CDR1 is LNHDA and CDR2 SQIVND (reference sequence). The CDR3 runs to 19 residues. Trimming took 5 bases from V and 0 from J; bases not matched to a gene: 8. The CDR3 DNA sequence: TGTGCCAGTAGTTATGGGGACAGGGGGCGAAGCTCCTATAATTCACCCCTCCACTTT. As protein: CASSYGDRGRSSYNSPLHF.

The rearrangement joins TRBV2 to TRBJ2-5; D uncertain. V lost 3 bases and J 5 bases, leaving 10 bases between the germline ends. From germline, CDR1 is SNHLY and CDR2 FYNNEI. This CDR3 comprises 13 residues. CDR3 amino acids: CASSEGLDETQYF. The CDR3 DNA reads as TGTGCCAGCAGTGAGGGGTTGGACGAGACCCAGTACTTC.

J is TRBJ2-2 and V is TRBV27, with 9 bases aligning to TRBD1. Germline V gives CDR1 MNHEY, CDR2 SMNVEV (reference sequence). J was trimmed by 1 base and V by 5 bases; bases with no gene match: 5. The CDR3 runs to 16 residues. The CDR3: CASSLGTGWNTGELFF. CDR3 in DNA: TGTGCCAGCAGTCTTGGGACAGGGTGGAACACCGGGGAGCTGTTTTTT.

The chain joins TRBV19 to TRBJ1-1; D not resolved. Germline lookup yields CDR1 LNHDA and CDR2 SQIVND (reference sequence). Trimming shortened V by 6 bases and J by 5 bases, and 13 bases separated the two germline ends. This CDR3 contains 13 residues. CDR3 nucleotide sequence: TGTGCCAGTAGCTCTCCCGTAGGGACTGAAGCTTTCTTT. Protein: CASSSPVGTEAFF.

The rearrangement uses TRBV4-2 and TRBJ2-5, with D perhaps TRBD1 (6 bases). This CDR3 is built from 15 residues. V was clipped by 0 bases and J by 1 base, with 9 bases between them. Germline V lookup: CDR1 LGHNA, CDR2 YNFKEQ. CDR3 protein: CASSQEQDSQETQYF. CDR3 nucleotides: TGTGCCAGCAGCCAAGAACAGGACAGCCAAGAGACCCAGTACTTC.

The chain combines TRBV6-1 with TRBJ1-6, with D perhaps TRBD1 (6 bases). Trimming removed 5 bases at V and 10 bases at J, with 15 bases between. Germline CDR1 and CDR2: MNHNS and SASEGT. The CDR3 covers 14 residues. CDR3 nucleotides: TGTGCCAGCAGTCGGGACACCACGGGCTCACCCCTCCACTTT. Translated: CASSRDTTGSPLHF.

This clone was counted a single time. This chain uses TRBV7-6 with TRBJ2-5; 10 bases match TRBD1. The CDR3 consists of 16 residues. Losses at the gene ends were 1 base for V and 1 base for J; bases not matched to a gene: 3. CDR1 SGHVS and CDR2 FNYEAQ come from the germline V gene. CDR3 loop: CASSLGDRGSQETQYF. The DNA for the CDR3 is TGTGCCAGCAGCTTAGGGGACAGGGGTTCCCAAGAGACCCAGTACTTC.

The rearrangement links TRBV5-6 to TRBJ2-1, with 11 bases that match TRBD2. The junction had 6 bases not matched to a gene; V was cut back by 4 bases and J by 0 bases. The CDR3 consists of 17 residues. Germline CDR1 SGHDT, CDR2 YYEEEE. CDR3 loop: CASSPTSGVSSYNEQFF. CDR3 bases: TGTGCCAGCAGCCCGACTAGCGGGGTAAGCTCCTACAATGAGCAGTTCTTC.

V usage is TRBV7-9 and J usage is TRBJ2-3; 12 bases are a match to TRBD1. The CDR3 has 17 residues. Germline V gives CDR1 SEHNR, CDR2 FQNEAQ (reference sequence). With 4 bases clipped from V and 4 bases from J, the junction kept 9 bases outside the gene matches. DNA for the CDR3: TGTGCCAGCAGCTCTACCTCCGGGACAGGGGGCGCAGATACGCAGTATTTT. This encodes CASSSTSGTGGADTQYF.

The V call is TRBV19, the J call TRBJ2-5; D gene uncertain. Trimming pared 5 bases from V and 1 base from J, leaving 11 bases between. The CDR3 spans 14 residues. Per germline, CDR1 LNHDA and CDR2 SQIVND (reference sequence). CDR3 coding DNA: TGTGCCAGTAGTTTAGGGCAGTTCCAAGAGACCCAGTACTTC. This encodes CASSLGQFQETQYF.

This chain links TRBV6-1 with TRBJ2-7; TRBD1 or TRBD2 may be the D gene (5 bases each). Per the germline V gene, CDR1 is MNHNS and CDR2 is SASEGT. This CDR3 is 12 amino acids long. Deletions cut 6 bases from V and 2 bases from J, with 8 bases between. CDR3 DNA sequence: TGTGCCAGCAGCGAGGGACCCTACGAGCAGTACTTC. Amino acid sequence: CASSEGPYEQYF.

The chain carries TRBV6-1 and TRBJ2-1; D remains ambiguous. The germline V gene has CDR1 MNHNS and CDR2 SASEGT. This CDR3 comprises 12 residues. V lost 6 bases, J lost 10 bases, and 13 bases lay in between. In DNA form, the CDR3 reads TGTGCCAGCAGCCCCCCGCCCGGGGAGCAGTTCTTC. Amino acids: CASSPPPGEQFF.

This chain joins TRBV20-1 and TRBJ2-5; the match to TRBD1 covers 7 bases. This CDR3 has 11 residues. The trim removed 6 bases at V and 4 bases at J, leaving 2 bases unmatched. Per the germline V gene, CDR1 is DFQATT and CDR2 is SNEGSKA (reference sequence). The CDR3 reads CSAAGGETQYF. CDR3 nucleotides: TGCAGTGCCGCAGGGGGAGAGACCCAGTACTTC.